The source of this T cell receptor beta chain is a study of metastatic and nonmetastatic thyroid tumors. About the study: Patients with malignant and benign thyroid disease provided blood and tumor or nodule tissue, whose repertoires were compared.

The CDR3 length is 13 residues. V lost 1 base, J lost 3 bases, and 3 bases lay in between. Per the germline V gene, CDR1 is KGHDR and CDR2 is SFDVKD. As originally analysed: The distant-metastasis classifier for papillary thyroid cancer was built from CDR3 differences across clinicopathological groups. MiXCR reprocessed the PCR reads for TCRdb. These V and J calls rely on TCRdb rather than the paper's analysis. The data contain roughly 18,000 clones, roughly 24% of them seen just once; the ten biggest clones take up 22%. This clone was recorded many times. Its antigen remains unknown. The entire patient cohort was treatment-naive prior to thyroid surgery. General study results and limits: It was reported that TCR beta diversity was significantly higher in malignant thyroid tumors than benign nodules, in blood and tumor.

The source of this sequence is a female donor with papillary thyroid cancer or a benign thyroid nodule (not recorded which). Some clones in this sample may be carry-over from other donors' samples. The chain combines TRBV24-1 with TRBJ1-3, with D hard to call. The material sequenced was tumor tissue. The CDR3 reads CATSDFFGNTIYF. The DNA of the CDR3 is TGTGCCACCAGTGATTTCTTTGGAAACACCATATATTTT.